Listed below are T cell receptor beta chains from one sample, sequenced in a study of shared clonotypes between healthy human individuals. Method: immunoSEQ multiplex PCR; TCRdb's copy keeps in-frame clones and lacks some. The table shows approximately 720,000 clones, with roughly 78% occurring only once. Sequencing was carried out using memory CD4+ T cells sorted from blood. The source of these receptors is a woman aged 25 to 39 in good health. Both conserved end residues are trimmed from each CDR3. Fields, in order: V gene, J gene, CDR3 protein.

V: TRBV7-9; J: TRBJ2-5; CDR3: ASSPWDYEETQY
V: TRBV5-1; J: TRBJ2-5; CDR3: ASSLNSGTSGRAGETQY
V: TRBV28; J: TRBJ2-1; CDR3: ASRLHGGTGTSTYEQF
V: TRBV5-1; J: TRBJ1-2; CDR3: ASSLEGQGRYT
V: TRBV6-4; J: TRBJ2-1; CDR3: ASSRASGNEQF
V: TRBV5-6; J: TRBJ2-7; CDR3: ASSLVFSYEQY
V: TRBV19; J: TRBJ2-7; CDR3: ASSTGTSGRGYEQY
V: TRBV5-1; J: TRBJ2-7; CDR3: ASSPRTGGEEQY
V: TRBV13; J: TRBJ1-5; CDR3: ASSFGSNQPQH
V: TRBV12-1; J: TRBJ2-1; CDR3: ASSTRREGLFYNEQF
V: TRBV13; J: TRBJ2-1; CDR3: ASSLGGSRAYNEQF
V: TRBV5-1; J: TRBJ1-4; CDR3: ASSLAAASNEKLF
V: TRBV27; J: TRBJ2-2; CDR3: ASSPVVEWTVNTGELF
V: TRBV9; J: TRBJ1-1; CDR3: ASSRLTGPNTEAF
V: TRBV19; J: TRBJ1-1; CDR3: ASSIAWGGEAF
V: TRBV2; J: TRBJ2-2; CDR3: ASKSLASTGELF
V: TRBV9; J: TRBJ2-7; CDR3: ASSPRQGAFYEQY
V: TRBV14; J: TRBJ2-5; CDR3: ASSQGLGETQY
V: TRBV7-9; J: TRBJ2-3; CDR3: ASSLSVASGDTDTQY
V: TRBV2; J: TRBJ2-5; CDR3: ASRVWAGLETQY
V: TRBV18; J: TRBJ2-1; CDR3: ASSPTWDRDYNEQF
V: TRBV28; J: TRBJ1-1; CDR3: ASSITRVGTEAF
V: TRBV10-2; J: TRBJ2-7; CDR3: ASSEMATASYEQY
V: TRBV10-3; J: TRBJ2-7; CDR3: AISESTSGRAGREYEQY
V: TRBV2; J: TRBJ1-4; CDR3: ASSDRGPEKLF
V: TRBV29-1; J: TRBJ2-7; CDR3: SVYTGLAGPGEQY
V: TRBV28; J: TRBJ2-7; CDR3: ASSPLVPPYEQY
V: TRBV7-9; J: TRBJ2-3; CDR3: ASSFSLEASTDTQY
V: TRBV19; J: TRBJ2-3; CDR3: ASRGQSQGAYTQY
V: TRBV5-1; J: TRBJ2-2; CDR3: ASRHAGNTGELF
V: TRBV7-2; J: TRBJ2-7; CDR3: ASSFTGGGAYEQY
V: TRBV2; J: TRBJ2-1; CDR3: ASSDLDRGGLAPF
V: TRBV5-1; J: TRBJ1-1; CDR3: ASSFRQGAGTEAF
V: TRBV19; J: TRBJ2-6; CDR3: ASSIGQGVAGANVLT
V: TRBV5-1; J: TRBJ2-7; CDR3: ASSPTQRGNEQY
V: TRBV28; J: TRBJ1-5; CDR3: ASSSPLSGNQPQH
V: TRBV10-3; J: TRBJ2-5; CDR3: AISESMETQY
V: TRBV28; J: TRBJ1-3; CDR3: ASTVKASFGTIY
V: TRBV5-4; J: TRBJ2-3; CDR3: ASKIQAGGPDTQY
V: TRBV7-8; J: TRBJ2-7; CDR3: ASSFVGQGGAYEQY
V: TRBV28; J: TRBJ2-5; CDR3: ASSLSRGVRETQY
V: TRBV28; J: TRBJ2-1; CDR3: ASSLRTSGSFSYNEQF